This T cell receptor (beta chain) was recovered during a study of cytomegalovirus exposure and HLA in healthy donors (dated by TCRdb to 2017 to 2019). Notes on the research overall: In an earlier analysis of 587 of the donors, 250 to 300 Gb of sequence data and 90 million to 120 million unique TCR beta sequences from some 170 million T cells were reported. Around 300 gigabases of sequencing data and tens of millions of unique TCR sequences were included in an early release covering roughly 600 HLA-typed donors. The genetic ancestry cluster associated with self-reported Caucasian donors included about four fifths of the approximately 400 genotyped donors. The study aimed to test whether cataloging public T cell receptors could reveal signatures of past pathogen exposure. The study used immunosequencing to profile the T cell repertoires of approximately 640 subjects and linked those repertoires to cytomegalovirus serostatus. Along with the approximately 650-subject first cohort, a separate validation cohort of around 120 different subjects was used. To predict cytomegalovirus infection status, the study brought together high-throughput TCR immunosequencing, statistical association of individual TCRs with disease status, and machine learning. To study patterns of TCR occurrence, a later analysis re-analyzed previously published TCR beta repertoires from 666 donors and added high-resolution HLA genotyping. The later analysis used no new phenotypic data to find candidate immune exposures, relying instead on TCR beta sequences and their occurrence across donors. An earlier analysis of 587 of the donors used high-throughput TCR beta sequencing to judge whether each TCR beta V gene segment behaved as functional or pseudogenic. Donor age, sex, ethnicity and CMV serostatus were compiled alongside the repertoire data. In a later genetic analysis, genome-wide SNP genotypes for about three fifths of the roughly 670 donors were used, and that subset was treated as a discovery cohort. Every repertoire in the discovery cohort had been generated on one and the same sequencing platform. HLA typing included class I and class II loci at four-digit resolution. Typing coverage varied by locus: roughly 629-640 donors for A, B, C, DRB1 and DQB1; roughly 510 for DQA1; over 600 for DPA1; some 470 for DPB1. A handful of DR-DQ haplotypes were handled as single units for association and clustering because linkage in the cohort was strong. On average, roughly 240,000 unique TCR beta nucleotide sequences were sequenced per donor among a few hundred genotyped donors of the cohort, with about 19% of those sequences being non-productive. Overall results and qualifications from the work: Broadly in line with IMGT annotations, most TCR beta V segments showed up in productive rearrangements about 87% or about 30% of the time in an earlier analysis of approximately 600 of the donors. A cluster of highly shared sequence variants was judged likely to be a technical artifact of the sequencing pipeline. Three of the identified cytomegalovirus-associated TCR beta chains were confirmed in vitro to be specific for cytomegalovirus antigens. An association between a missense DCLRE1C variant and V-gene and J-gene trimming of TCR beta chains was found in a later genetic analysis and replicated in an independent cohort. According to a later analysis, TCR association rates differed among HLA loci, with DRB1 alleles showing the most associated TCRs and HLA-C alleles showing the fewest. The cohort was sequenced for TCR beta chains only, and without alpha or paired-chain data the features that could be detected were limited. About 17 rarely observed V segments, including chromosome 9 orphons, were excluded from the earlier analysis of several hundred of the donors because counts were too low. Several of the top co-occurrence clusters appeared to be linked to parvovirus B19, influenza, CMV and Epstein-Barr virus, according to a later analysis. According to a later genetic analysis, donors in an Asian-associated ancestry cluster had fewer N-insertions in productive TCRs than the approximately 670-donor mean. Sequencing depth was assumed to be roughly uniform across donors in the presence/absence analyses, though that assumption may not hold. Compared with equally common non-associated chains, HLA-associated TCR beta chains in a later analysis were more clonally expanded and had lower generation probabilities. When HLA alleles, especially DR and DQ, strongly co-occurred, TCR associations were difficult to assign to individual alleles. A later analysis found that most CMV-associated TCR beta chains appeared HLA-restricted, with HLA associations seemingly driven largely by CMV exposure. A later analysis associated 16,951 TCR beta sequences with specific HLA alleles at a false discovery rate of 0.05. While some public TCRs were present in many individuals, most TCR sequences turned up only very rarely across donors. It was suggested by the authors that the approach could potentially be generalized to other disease states and immunological phenotypes. Linkage disequilibrium might explain the correlated functional status among segregating V segments, but an unknown experimental factor could not be ruled out. Because HLA typing was unavailable for some donors at each locus, only the typed subset was used in association tests. The study listed 164 TCR beta chains as associated with cytomegalovirus. A further reported finding was that TCR beta sequences accurately predicted the HLA-A and HLA-B alleles for most subjects in the first cohort. The classifier was reported to diagnose cytomegalovirus status with high specificity and sensitivity in both the original cohort and the validation cohort. Immune exposure information for the cohort was limited to CMV serostatus. Some IMGT-functional V segments, including TRBV6-2 and TRBV6-3, could not be distinguished by the 87-base-pair reads and were therefore excluded.

As concerns this clone: Its binding antigen is unknown. Base qualities are missing; no much larger clone stands one base away.

Library preparation employed the immunoSEQ multiplex PCR assay. A mixture of 60 forward primers for TCR Vbeta segments and 13 reverse primers for TCR Jbeta segments was used in the multiplex PCR. The CDR3 region of rearranged TCR beta genes was amplified from genomic DNA by a multiplex PCR assay. On the Illumina HiSeq System, the amplified TCR beta libraries were sequenced as 87-base-pair reads. The original pipeline was this. A later analysis tallied 75 million to 95 million unique TCR beta chains across the 666 repertoires, and roughly 11 million of those chains were shared by two or more donors. To remove PCR and sequencing errors, raw reads were error-corrected and collapsed into unique sequences using a nearest-neighbor algorithm that merged closely related sequences. V, D and J gene segments were assigned by aligning CDR3 sequences to IMGT reference sequences. For a sequence to be retained, at least a six-nucleotide match to both a V gene segment and a J gene segment was required. Rearrangements were called productive when the CDR3 lacked stop codons and stayed in frame with V and J; all others were non-productive. Following IMGT convention, CDR3 was defined as the stretch from the second conserved V-encoded cysteine up to the conserved J-encoded phenylalanine. The earlier analysis of approximately 590 of the donors excluded any sequence lacking an unambiguous match to a single V gene segment. An earlier analysis of about 600 of the donors called V segments functional above 56.7% productive rearrangements and segregating when the between-donor standard deviation exceeded 5%. A statistical classification framework was built for diagnosing cytomegalovirus status from the catalog of TCR beta chain sequences. In a later analysis, V and J genes were assigned by comparing TCR nucleotide sequences against IMGT/GENE-DB human TR gene sequences. The TCRdist pipeline was used in a later analysis to assign CDR3 sequences and most-parsimonious VDJ recombination scenarios. In a later analysis, each TCR beta chain was defined by its CDR3 amino acid sequence together with its V-gene family, and reads lacking a unique V-gene family were excluded. A later analysis removed 550 to 650 highly shared, low-generation-probability nucleotide sequences to deal with suspected cross-contamination and a sequencing artifact. In a later analysis, a clonal expansion index for each public chain was calculated from normalized within-repertoire ranks of inferred template counts. Generation probabilities in a later analysis came from a VDJ recombination model fitted to out-of-frame rearrangements, and those results were checked against IGoR. A later analysis scored TCR-TCR, TCR-HLA and TCR-CMV co-occurrence with hypergeometric tests, applying a repertoire-size bias correction to TCR pairs. A later analysis estimated false discovery rates by permuting HLA or CMV assignments 20 times. A later analysis grouped co-occurring TCRs with DBSCAN, adding TCRdist sequence similarity when clustering within HLA-allele-positive subsets. For co-occurrence clustering, repertoires with fewer than 30,000 or more than 120,000 public chains were excluded, along with five repertoires with anomalous nucleotide sharing. TCRdb mirrors the immuneACCESS table, restricted to in-frame sequences. Some clones are absent from its copies; in checked studies, under half trace to an unresolved V gene, and the reason for the others is unknown. V, J and clone size reflect that table, while D and trimming were determined from the DNA. The sample profile shows tens of thousands of clones; over 70% of them were found once. The ten largest clones represent approximately 1% of the sample.

Looking up the germline V gene yields CDR1 SQVTM and CDR2 ANQGSEA. Relative to germline, V is 4 bases shorter and J is 4 bases shorter, with 10 bases between their ends. From the cysteine up to the phenylalanine, the CDR3 has a length of 12 residues. The kept DNA is CDR3 alone, 36 bases in frame from the first base. The cohort consisted of approximately 690 healthy bone marrow donors. At the time of sampling, all cohort members were nominally healthy, though unrecorded immune exposures were likely present. The donor tested CMV seronegative and was one of the 352 seronegative cohort members. A peripheral blood sample was provided by each donor, and peripheral blood mononuclear cells were used for TCR beta sequencing. Genomic DNA was extracted from the blood cell samples with the Qiagen DNeasy Blood Extraction Kit.

Sequencing input: PBMCs. This receptor was obtained from a male donor in good health and CMV-seronegative. The chain couples TRBV29-1 to TRBJ2-5; no D gene can be assigned with confidence. The sequenced DNA: TGCAGCGTTGTAATCGCAGGAGAGACCCAGTACTTC. It is translated as CSVVIAGETQYF.